The entry below describes one T cell receptor (beta chain). The antigen remains undetermined. The source of the sample is a study of cytomegalovirus exposure and HLA in healthy donors. Study-wide background: Earlier, some 200 million T cells were analyzed, and over 95 million unique TCR beta sequences were found among them. HLA-typed donors were the source of approximately 88 million unique TCRs held in an early data release.

Donors were ostensibly healthy at sampling, although undocumented immune exposures were probable. The PCR ran on 60 Vbeta and 13 Jbeta primers. TCRdb keeps only in-frame clones here, not all; method: immunoSEQ multiplex PCR. The sample has 140,000 to 150,000 clones; over 60% are singletons. Germline V gene data show CDR1 as KGHSH and CDR2 as LQKENI. The CDR3 has 15 residues. V was shortened by 0 bases and J by 7 bases, with 15 bases between the two germline ends. Study results and caveats: Later analysis identified a missense DCLRE1C variant that was linked to TCR beta V- and J-gene trimming.

The sample was PBMCs. The rearrangement links TRBV18 to TRBJ2-5, with D tentatively TRBD1 (6 bases). The sequence came from a young woman in good health and CMV-seronegative. The CDR3 loop reads CASSPPGGRFGTQYF. As DNA, the CDR3 is TGTGCCAGCTCACCACCAGGGGGTAGATTTGGGACCCAGTACTTC.